The 13 T cell receptor beta chains in this list originate from one sample, sequenced in a study of blood T cell repertoires in COVID-19. Profiled with immunoSEQ multiplex PCR; TCRdb holds only in-frame clones, not every one. The sample has 200,000 to 300,000 clones, 85% to 90% seen once. The sequenced sample consisted of PBMCs or T cells enriched from blood (not recorded which). These receptors all stem from a man between 45 and 60 years old who had been exposed to COVID-19.

The rearrangement links TRBV11-3 to TRBJ2-3; TRBD1 is a possible D gene (6 bases). From germline, CDR1 is SGHNT and CDR2 YENEEA. The CDR3 is made up of 16 amino acids. Trimming removed 0 bases at V and 3 bases at J, with 13 bases between. As DNA, the CDR3 is TGTGCCAGCAGCTTAGACAACAGGGTGGGAACAGATACGCAGTATTTT. It codes for CASSLDNRVGTDTQYF.

A few counts support this clone. The chain recombines TRBV15 with TRBJ2-2; D perhaps matches TRBD1 (5 bases). V lost 1 base to trimming and J lost 3 bases, with 6 bases between them. This CDR3 contains 14 residues. CDR1 is LNHNV, CDR2 YYDKDF, per germline (reference sequence). Here the CDR3 DNA reads TGTGCCACCAGCAGAGTAGGGGACACCGGGGAGCTGTTTTTT. Translated, it gives CATSRVGDTGELFF.

The chain links TRBV5-1 to TRBJ2-2; the match to TRBD2 covers 8 bases. Germline V gives CDR1 SGHRS, CDR2 YFSETQ. V lost 7 bases and J lost 0; bases outside the gene matches: 2. The CDR3 spans 14 residues. The CDR3 nucleotides read TGCGCCAGCCGGGAGGGGTCGAACACCGGGGAGCTGTTTTTT. This sequence encodes CASREGSNTGELFF.

This clone occurred a few times. V usage is TRBV5-1 and J usage is TRBJ1-1, with TRBD1 as a possible D gene (6 bases). The CDR3 loop spans 17 amino acids. V lost 0 bases and J lost 0, with 15 bases in between. Germline CDR1 reads SGHRS; CDR2 reads YFSETQ. The CDR3: CASSLGGNRVMNTEAFF. The CDR3 region has the DNA TGCGCCAGCAGCTTGGGTGGTAACAGGGTTATGAACACTGAAGCTTTCTTT.

V and J are TRBV10-2 and TRBJ2-1; possibly TRBD2 for D (6 bases). CDR3 length: 14 amino acids. Trimming cost V 8 bases and J 2 bases, with 13 bases left between them. Germline values: CDR1 WSHSY, CDR2 SAAADI. The CDR3 DNA reads TGCGCCAGCGGTTTACTAGCTACCTACAATGAGCAGTTCTTC. Translated, it gives CASGLLATYNEQFF.

The rearrangement uses TRBV6-5 and TRBJ1-6; 10 bases fit TRBD1. The CDR3 is 13 amino acids. V dropped 7 bases and J dropped 11; count of bases not matched to a gene: 5. CDR1 is MNHEY, CDR2 SVGAGI, per germline. CDR3 coding DNA: TGTGCCAGCACGCGACAGGGGGCGACACCCCTCCACTTT. Protein product: CASTRQGATPLHF.

The CDR3 is CASSERVTLRETQYF. The CDR3 DNA sequence: TGTGCCAGCAGTGAACGGGTAACACTGCGAGAGACCCAGTACTTC. The chain combines TRBV28 with TRBJ2-5; D is unresolved. In germline, CDR1 is MDHEN, CDR2 SYDVKM. This CDR3 is 15 amino acids long. Deletions cut 5 bases from V and 4 bases from J, with 17 bases between.

This chain uses TRBV7-2 with TRBJ2-7, with TRBD1 as a possible D gene (6 bases). Germline V lookup: CDR1 SGHTA, CDR2 FQGNSA. Trimming cost V 1 base and J 2 bases, with 12 bases left between them. The CDR3 runs to 15 residues. CDR3 residues: CASSLGGTSPYEQYF. CDR3 bases: TGTGCCAGCAGCTTAGGTGGGACATCTCCCTACGAGCAGTACTTC.

The chain recombines TRBV18 with TRBJ1-3; no definite D call. V was shortened by 2 bases and J by 0 bases, with 14 bases between the two germline ends. Germline loops: CDR1 KGHSH, CDR2 LQKENI. This CDR3 is 17 amino acids long. The CDR3 DNA reads TGTGCCAGCTCACCAACTACACCCACGAGCTCTGGAAACACCATATATTTT. Amino acids: CASSPTTPTSSGNTIYF.

This clone has only a few counts. The chain combines TRBV19 with TRBJ2-7; 9 bases are shared with TRBD2. Germline V gene sequence: CDR1 LNHDA, CDR2 SQIVND (reference sequence). The CDR3 runs to 15 residues. V gave up 2 bases and J gave up 5 bases; unmatched junction bases: 7. In DNA form, the CDR3 reads TGTGCCAGTAGTATATGGGCGGGGGGGCTCCACGAGCAGTACTTC. It codes for CASSIWAGGLHEQYF.

The chain combines TRBV6-5 with TRBJ2-2; 9 bases agree with TRBD1. CDR3 length equals 15 residues. Germline CDR1 MNHEY, CDR2 SVGAGI. With 7 bases clipped from V and 4 bases from J, the junction kept 7 bases outside the gene matches. CDR3 protein: CASNYRGRFTGELFF. The CDR3 DNA follows: TGTGCCAGCAACTACAGGGGGCGGTTCACCGGGGAGCTGTTTTTT.

The chain links TRBV5-1 to TRBJ2-1; 12 nucleotides agree with TRBD2. The CDR3 contains 16 residues. Germline V gene data show CDR1 as SGHRS and CDR2 as YFSETQ. The V and J ends lost 0 bases and 8 bases, in that order; junction bases with no gene match: 6. DNA for the CDR3: TGCGCCAGCAGCTTGGGACTAGCGGGAGAATTCGATGAGCAGTTCTTC. As protein: CASSLGLAGEFDEQFF.

This chain joins TRBV7-2 and TRBJ1-4; perhaps TRBD1 as D (5 bases). This CDR3 region has 14 residues. CDR1 and CDR2 (germline): SGHTA, FQGNSA. V was shortened by 7 bases and J by 4 bases, with 13 bases between the two germline ends. The CDR3 here is CASTRTTGNEKLFF. The CDR3 DNA sequence: TGTGCCAGCACCCGGACAACGGGTAATGAAAAACTGTTTTTT.